A single sample gave rise to the 24 T cell receptor beta chains below, sequenced in a study of vaccination and CD4 T cells after COVID-19. This sample's treatment: roughly 10-day PBMC culture with coronavirus spike peptide pools or control peptides (ViraFEST assay). The unexposed donor gave CD4+ T cells before the COVID-19 pandemic (2011-2018). At the Johns Hopkins FTIC core, DNA taken from cultured CD4+ T cells was sequenced by way of the Oncomine TCR Beta short-read assay. MiXCR, run by TCRdb on the PCR reads, gives a single entry per CDR3 protein. The sample contains about 4,900 distinct CDR3 sequences, around a quarter of which appear only once. Antigen specificity for these receptors is unknown. Sequencing input: CD4+ T cells from blood, cultured in vitro. Every receptor here comes from a human donor in good health.

This clonotype was seen more than once but under ten times. The CDR3 DNA is TGTGCCTGGAGACATTTCTACGAGCAGTACTTC. Its protein product is CAWRHFYEQYF. The genes are TRBV30 and TRBJ2-7; D not resolved. Germline V lookup: CDR1 GTSNPN, CDR2 SVGIG (reference sequence). There are 11 residues in the CDR3. The germline V and J ends were trimmed by 3 bases and 3 bases, with 6 bases remaining between them. Using reference TRBV30 and TRBJ2-7 for the parts outside the CDR3, the full variable domain is SQTIHQWPATLVQPVGSPLSLECTVEGTSNPNLYWYRQAAGRGLQLLFYSVGIGQISSEVPQNLSASRPQDRQFILSSKKLLLSDSGFYLCAWRHFYEQYFGPGTRLTVT.

The chain combines TRBV2 with TRBJ1-6, with D unclear. Germline V gives CDR1 SNHLY, CDR2 FYNNEI. The V end was cut by 7 bases, the J end by 7 bases, with 11 bases between. CDR3 size: 13 residues. In DNA, the CDR3 is TGTGCCAGCATCGTAAATTCGAATTCACCCCTCCACTTT. Translation: CASIVNSNSPLHF.

This clonotype has a single count. The chain carries TRBV9 and TRBJ2-2, with D tentatively TRBD1 or TRBD2 (6 bases each). The germline gives CDR1 SGDLS, CDR2 YYNGEE. The CDR3 is 15 residues long. Trimming took off 4 bases at V and 6 bases at J, with 16 bases between the two ends. CDR3: CASSNGGASPGELFF. The CDR3 DNA is TGTGCCAGCAGCAACGGGGGCGCGTCCCCCGGGGAGCTGTTTTTT.

In its sample, this clonotype was seen a few times. The chain couples TRBV9 to TRBJ1-1; weak D call: TRBD1 (6 bases). V was clipped by 2 bases and J by 3 bases, with 8 bases between them. Germline V gene lookup returns CDR1 SGDLS and CDR2 YYNGEE. This CDR3 spans 13 amino acids. The CDR3 protein is CASSVRGDTEAFF. CDR3 sequence (DNA): TGTGCCAGCAGCGTTAGGGGGGACACTGAAGCTTTCTTT.

The chain links TRBV9 to TRBJ1-6; D uncertain. Germline V CDR1 and CDR2: SGDLS, YYNGEE. The CDR3 spans 16 residues. Between the trimmed V and J ends, which lost 0 bases and 0 bases, there was a span of 7 bases. The CDR3, as DNA: TGTGCCAGCAGCGTAGGAGCGAACTCCTATAATTCACCCCTCCACTTT. It specifies CASSVGANSYNSPLHF.

The chain combines TRBV6-1 with TRBJ1-2; 10 positions match TRBD1. Germline CDR1 MNHNS, CDR2 SASEGT. The J segment lost 7 bases and the V segment lost 4 bases, leaving 9 bases of the junction unmatched. The CDR3 has 15 residues. The CDR3 reads CASSASGTGDLGYTF. DNA for the CDR3: TGTGCCAGCAGTGCCTCCGGGACAGGGGATCTTGGCTACACCTTC.

This CDR3 reads CASSFLTRVGGSYQETQYF. The CDR3 nucleotides are TGTGCCAGCAGTTTTCTTACGAGGGTCGGGGGATCGTACCAAGAGACCCAGTACTTC. The rearrangement uses TRBV12-3 or TRBV12-4 and TRBJ2-5, with a possible D match to TRBD2 (6 bases). CDR3 size: 19 residues. V was shortened by 3 bases and J by 0 bases, with 23 bases between the two germline ends.

This clonotype occurred a few times. The gene calls are TRBV2 and TRBJ1-2; TRBD1 aligns across 10 bases. Germline CDR1 reads SNHLY; CDR2 reads FYNNEI. There are 14 residues in the CDR3. V dropped 7 bases and J dropped 6; count of bases not matched to a gene: 8. Here the CDR3 DNA reads TGTGCCAGCAAGGTGGGACAGGGGTTAGATGGCTACACCTTC. Protein: CASKVGQGLDGYTF.

This clonotype was picked up a small number of times. The chain recombines TRBV6-1 with TRBJ2-7, with TRBD2 matching over 14 bases. This CDR3 has 15 residues. CDR1 is MNHNS, CDR2 SASEGT, per germline. The junction had 2 bases not matched to a gene; V was cut back by 6 bases and J by 1 base. CDR3 coding DNA: TGTGCCAGCAGGAGGACTAGCGGGGGGTCCTACGAGCAGTACTTC. This gives the protein CASRRTSGGSYEQYF.

This rearrangement joins TRBV6-5 to TRBJ1-5; tentatively, D is TRBD1 (5 bases). The germline V and J ends were trimmed by 0 bases and 6 bases, with 12 bases remaining between them. This CDR3 has 15 residues. The V gene's germline CDR1 is MNHEY and CDR2 SVGAGI. The CDR3 loop is CASSYSRGGSQPQHF. CDR3 DNA sequence: TGTGCCAGCAGTTACTCGAGGGGCGGGAGTCAGCCCCAGCATTTT.

The V and J genes are TRBV20-1 and TRBJ1-2; maybe TRBD1 (6 bases). Germline assignment: CDR1 DFQATT and CDR2 SNEGSKA (reference sequence). The V and J ends lost 5 bases and 4 bases respectively, with 17 bases between them. This CDR3 is 14 amino acids long. This CDR3 is CSAPPRTVSYGYTF. CDR3 DNA sequence: TGCAGTGCTCCACCTCGGACAGTCTCCTATGGCTACACCTTC.

The rearrangement links TRBV7-6 to TRBJ1-2; TRBD1 is a possible D gene (5 bases). This CDR3 is 15 amino acids long. With 4 bases removed from V and 3 bases from J, the gap between germline ends came to 15 bases. Germline V lookup: CDR1 SGHVS, CDR2 FNYEAQ. CDR3 in amino acids: CASSSTRDSYYGYTF. The CDR3 nucleotides read TGTGCCAGCAGCTCAACCAGGGATAGCTACTATGGCTACACCTTC. Full variable domain (outside the CDR3, taken from reference TRBV7-6 and TRBJ1-2): GAGVSQSPRYKVTKRGQDVALRCDPISGHVSLYWYRQALGQGPEFLTYFNYEAQQDKSGLPNDRFSAERPEGSISTLTIQRTEQRDSAMYRCASSSTRDSYYGYTFGSGTRLTVV.

There are a few counts of this clonotype. The rearrangement uses TRBV20-1 and TRBJ1-6, with D possibly matching TRBD1 (5 bases). Germline V gives CDR1 DFQATT, CDR2 SNEGSKA (reference sequence). The V and J ends lost 5 bases and 9 bases respectively, with 20 bases between them. This CDR3 region has 15 residues. Here the CDR3 reads CSAGGGEGNGSPLHF. The CDR3 DNA sequence: TGCAGTGCTGGGGGAGGGGAGGGGAATGGTTCACCCCTCCACTTT.

The rearrangement links TRBV12-3 or TRBV12-4 to TRBJ2-7; no clear D. This CDR3 contains 11 residues. V shed 3 bases and J shed 4 bases, with 4 bases lying between them. The CDR3 loop is CASSFMYEQYF. The DNA of the CDR3 is TGTGCCAGCAGTTTTATGTACGAGCAGTACTTC.

Only a few counts were recorded for this clonotype. The V call is TRBV5-4, the J call TRBJ1-2; 8 bases agree with TRBD1. CDR1 is SGHNT and CDR2 is YYREEE in the germline V gene (reference sequence). This CDR3 region has 14 residues. Trimming cost V 0 bases and J 6 bases; bases outside gene matches: 4. CDR3 nucleotide sequence: TGTGCCAGCAGCTTGGGTACAGGGGGACATGGCTACACCTTC. It yields the protein CASSLGTGGHGYTF.

There are a few counts of this clonotype. The chain links TRBV6-5 to TRBJ2-5; 11 bases fit TRBD2. CDR1 and CDR2 (germline): MNHEY, SVGAGI. CDR3 length: 16 amino acids. The trim removed 4 bases at V and 6 bases at J, leaving 10 bases unmatched. CDR3 DNA sequence: TGTGCCAGCAGTTCCCTTAGCGGGGGGGCCGTCCAGACCCAGTACTTC. Amino acids: CASSSLSGGAVQTQYF.

The chain carries TRBV24-1 and TRBJ1-6, with D possibly being TRBD1 (5 bases). Per germline, CDR1 KGHDR and CDR2 SFDVKD. The CDR3 has 14 amino acids. Trimming took 11 bases from V and 7 from J, leaving 17 bases between them. CDR3 coding DNA: TGTGCCATCTTTGAGGGGTGTAAAAATTCACCCCTCCACTTT. The encoded protein is CAIFEGCKNSPLHF.

The rearrangement uses TRBV6-4 and TRBJ1-2; 7 bases map to TRBD1. The CDR3 length is 14 residues. The V segment lost 2 bases and the J segment 4 bases; nucleotides outside the gene matches: 4. Per the germline V gene, CDR1 is MRHNA and CDR2 is SNTAGT. CDR3 sequence (DNA): TGTGCCAGCAGTGACAAAGGGGGCGGCTATGGCTACACCTTC. This codes for CASSDKGGGYGYTF.

V and J are TRBV6-1 and TRBJ2-6; the match to TRBD1 covers 7 bases. The CDR3 is 18 amino acids. CDR1 is MNHNS and CDR2 is SASEGT in the germline V gene. Written as DNA, the CDR3 is TGTGTCTCCTCGCGACAGGGACCCCTTAGCTCTGGGGCCAACGTCCTGACTTTC. This translates into CVSSRQGPLSSGANVLTF.

This chain joins TRBV7-3 and TRBJ2-3, with D unresolved. The germline gives CDR1 SGHTA, CDR2 FQGTGA. V was clipped by 2 bases and J by 6 bases, with 9 bases between them. The CDR3 totals 13 residues. CDR3 coding DNA: TGTGCCAGCAGCTTAGGCCCTGGGGATACGCAGTATTTT. Amino acid sequence: CASSLGPGDTQYF.

The chain carries TRBV12-3 or TRBV12-4 and TRBJ1-1; maybe TRBD1 (6 bases). The ends were cut back, 7 bases at V and 4 bases at J, with 13 bases in the middle. There are 13 residues in the CDR3. The CDR3 nucleotides are TGTGCCAGCACCCATACAGGGTTCACTGAAGCTTTCTTT. Translation: CASTHTGFTEAFF.

The chain joins TRBV9 to TRBJ2-7; 14 bases match TRBD2. CDR3 length: 16 amino acids. The V gene end was trimmed by 2 bases and the J gene end by 2 bases; junction bases not matched to a gene: 3. Germline lookup yields CDR1 SGDLS and CDR2 YYNGEE. The CDR3 sequence: CASSVGLAGGPYEQYF. The CDR3 DNA sequence: TGTGCCAGCAGCGTTGGACTAGCGGGGGGACCCTACGAGCAGTACTTC.

The chain is built from TRBV20-1 and TRBJ1-5; D is unresolved. The CDR3 extends over 12 amino acids. V was shortened by 0 bases and J by 1 base, with 1 base between the two germline ends. Germline-derived CDR1 and CDR2 are DFQATT and SNEGSKA (reference sequence). Here the CDR3 DNA reads TGCAGTGCTAGAGAGAGCAATCAGCCCCAGCATTTT. Translation: CSARESNQPQHF.

In nucleotides, the CDR3 is TGTGCCAGTGGGGGGGGCAGGGTGGATACGCAGTATTTT. Protein sequence: CASGGGRVDTQYF. The chain couples TRBV19 to TRBJ2-3; TRBD2 is a possible D gene (7 bases). The CDR3 sequence is 13 residues long. Trimming took 8 bases from V and 6 from J, leaving 15 bases between them. Germline assignment: CDR1 LNHDA and CDR2 SQIVND (reference sequence).